This T cell receptor beta chain was recovered during a study of Ad26.COV2.S vaccination and SARS-CoV-2 variants. The wider study: The Ad26.COV2.S arm of the COV1001 trial was where the donor was placed.

Treatment given: some 20 received Ad26.COV2.S at low or high dose, single or two shots; about 5 received placebo; per-sample allocation not given. Specimen acquisition occurred on day 63 following the initial vaccine or placebo injection. An Ad26 vector expressing Wuhan-strain SARS-CoV-2 spike constituted the vaccine. TCRdb keeps only in-frame clones here, not all; method: immunoSEQ multiplex PCR. The sample carries about 680,000 clones, around 90% recorded once. Study-wide results and caveats: Total T cell responses may have been underestimated by the TCR breadth and depth analyses.

In germline, CDR1 is SNHLY, CDR2 FYNNEI. The CDR3 totals 14 residues. Trimming removed 11 bases at V and 5 bases at J, with 19 bases between. Note on this clone: Antigen unknown.

Sequencing was performed on peripheral blood, taken in a trial of Ad26.COV2.S vaccine versus placebo. The chain carries TRBV2 and TRBJ2-1; TRBD1 might be the D (6 bases). The source of this sequence is a person between 18 and 60 years old who received the Ad26.COV2.S COVID-19 vaccine or a placebo. The CDR3 spells CAGPGWTENNEQFF. In DNA, the CDR3 is TGTGCCGGACCAGGGTGGACAGAAAACAATGAGCAGTTCTTC.